These 14 T cell receptor beta chains originate from one sample sequenced in a study of TIL therapy for anti-PD-1-resistant metastatic lung cancer. This was the immunoSEQ v3 assay. Some clones are missing from TCRdb's copy, which holds only in-frame ones; the method was immunoSEQ multiplex PCR. The data show about 46,000 clones, 80% to 90% seen once. Time point noted: pre-treatment sample, taken before nivolumab and TIL therapy. This specimen was blood, taken at baseline. These receptors all stem from a person between 30 and 80 years old with non-small cell lung cancer.

This chain links TRBV7-6 with TRBJ2-5; D gene uncertain. The CDR3 spans 13 residues. The V end was cut by 3 bases, the J end by 2 bases, with 7 bases between. Germline V lookup: CDR1 SGHVS, CDR2 FNYEAQ. DNA for the CDR3: TGTGCCAGCAGCTTTGGGCAGCAAGAGACCCAGTACTTC. Amino acids: CASSFGQQETQYF.

CDR3 DNA sequence: TGTGCCAGTAGTATACTTAAGGGAGAGACCCAGTACTTC. Translating it yields CASSILKGETQYF. The V and J genes are TRBV19 and TRBJ2-5; no clear D gene. Germline CDR1 reads LNHDA; CDR2 reads SQIVND (reference sequence). V was cut by 2 bases and J by 4 bases, with 8 bases left in between. This CDR3 is 13 amino acids long.

This rearrangement joins TRBV11-2 to TRBJ2-3, with TRBD2 identical over 12 bases. Trimming cost V 9 bases and J 2 bases; bases outside gene matches: 3. The CDR3 length is 14 residues. Germline values: CDR1 SGHAT, CDR2 FQNNGV. The CDR3 here is CASGTSGHTDTQYF. The CDR3 DNA reads as TGTGCCAGTGGGACTAGCGGGCACACAGATACGCAGTATTTT.

J is TRBJ1-5 and V is TRBV6-5; no firm D call. This CDR3 has 13 residues. V was pared by 7 bases and J by 3 bases, with 10 bases between. Germline values: CDR1 MNHEY, CDR2 SVGAGI. The CDR3 reads CASKTGPNQPQHF. The CDR3, as DNA: TGTGCCAGCAAAACCGGGCCCAATCAGCCCCAGCATTTT.

The chain recombines TRBV28 with TRBJ2-5; no definite D call. V was trimmed by 7 bases and J by 5 bases, leaving 8 bases between them. There are 11 residues in the CDR3. Germline CDR1 reads MDHEN; CDR2 reads SYDVKM. DNA for the CDR3: TGTGCCAGCACTCGTAGCGAGACCCAGTACTTC. Translating it yields CASTRSETQYF.

The J gene is TRBJ2-1, the V gene TRBV20-1; D is uncertain. Trimming took off 3 bases at V and 0 bases at J, with 12 bases between the two ends. The V gene's germline CDR1 is DFQATT and CDR2 SNEGSKA (reference sequence). This CDR3 has 15 residues. As DNA, the CDR3 is TGCAGTGCTAGTGTGCAAGGGCGCTCCTACAATGAGCAGTTCTTC. It yields the protein CSASVQGRSYNEQFF.

The sample holds one count of this clone. The rearrangement joins TRBV6-5 to TRBJ2-1, with 7 bases fitting TRBD1. Losses at the gene ends were 1 base for V and 1 base for J; bases not matched to a gene: 4. Germline loops: CDR1 MNHEY, CDR2 SVGAGI. This CDR3 is built from 16 residues. The CDR3 DNA reads as TGTGCCAGCAGTTACTACAGGGGCTGGTCCTACAATGAGCAGTTCTTC. Translated: CASSYYRGWSYNEQFF.

There are a few counts of this clone. The chain has TRBV5-8 and TRBJ1-5; D is perhaps TRBD1 (6 bases). V was pared by 5 bases and J by 4 bases, with 19 bases between. CDR3 length: 16 residues. Germline V gene sequence: CDR1 SGHTS, CDR2 YDEGEE. The CDR3 region has the DNA TGTGCCAGCAGGTCCCTTCAGGGGCCCCCGAATCAGCCCCAGCATTTT. Its translation is CASRSLQGPPNQPQHF.

The chain recombines TRBV18 with TRBJ2-7, with D perhaps TRBD2 (6 bases). Trimming stripped 3 bases from V and 6 bases from J, with 9 bases between. Germline values: CDR1 KGHSH, CDR2 LQKENI. The CDR3 covers 12 residues. CDR3: CASSPRGGEQYF. DNA of the CDR3: TGTGCCAGCTCACCGAGGGGAGGCGAGCAGTACTTC.

The rearrangement uses TRBV19 and TRBJ1-1; 8 bases fit TRBD1. In germline, CDR1 is LNHDA, CDR2 SQIVND (reference sequence). The CDR3 length is 14 residues. V lost 3 bases to trimming and J lost 5 bases; unmatched junction nucleotides: 5. The CDR3 DNA sequence: TGTGCCAGTAGTATCCAGGGGGCACGGACTGAAGCTTTCTTT. Translating gives CASSIQGARTEAFF.

CDR3 bases: TGTGCCAGCAGCAATGAAGGGAAGACCCACGAGCAGTACTTC. Its translation is CASSNEGKTHEQYF. The V call is TRBV21-1, the J call TRBJ2-7. TRBV21-1 has pseudogene status. The CDR3 has 14 amino acids.

The CDR3 loop reads CASSLKDRRSYEQYF. The CDR3 DNA is TGTGCCAGCAGTTTAAAGGACAGGCGGTCCTACGAGCAGTACTTC. V gene TRBV28 combines with J gene TRBJ2-7; 7 nucleotides line up with TRBD1. V lost 2 bases and J lost 1; bases outside the gene matches: 5. CDR3 length: 15 amino acids. Looked up from germline, CDR1 is MDHEN and CDR2 is SYDVKM. Supplemented by reference TRBV28 and TRBJ2-7, the full variable domain reads DVKVTQSSRYLVKRTGEKVFLECVQDMDHENMFWYRQDPGLGLRLIYFSYDVKMKEKGDIPEGYSVSREKKERFSLILESASTNQTSMYLCASSLKDRRSYEQYFGPGTRLTVT.

V gene TRBV5-6 combines with J gene TRBJ2-5; 7 nucleotides match TRBD1. Losses at the gene ends were 4 bases for V and 1 base for J; bases not matched to a gene: 7. CDR1 and CDR2 (germline): SGHDT, YYEEEE. CDR3 length equals 15 residues. The CDR3 nucleotides read TGTGCCAGCAGCGCCCCACAGGGGACCCAAGAGACCCAGTACTTC. Amino acids: CASSAPQGTQETQYF.

The J gene is TRBJ2-7, the V gene TRBV15, with 7 nucleotides matching TRBD2. Germline trimming cut 1 base from V and 4 bases from J; bases unmatched to any gene: 4. Germline V lookup: CDR1 LNHNV, CDR2 YYDKDF (reference sequence). The CDR3 length is 14 residues. Here the CDR3 DNA reads TGTGCCACCAGCAGAGGGGGGACTACATACGAGCAGTACTTC. Protein product: CATSRGGTTYEQYF.